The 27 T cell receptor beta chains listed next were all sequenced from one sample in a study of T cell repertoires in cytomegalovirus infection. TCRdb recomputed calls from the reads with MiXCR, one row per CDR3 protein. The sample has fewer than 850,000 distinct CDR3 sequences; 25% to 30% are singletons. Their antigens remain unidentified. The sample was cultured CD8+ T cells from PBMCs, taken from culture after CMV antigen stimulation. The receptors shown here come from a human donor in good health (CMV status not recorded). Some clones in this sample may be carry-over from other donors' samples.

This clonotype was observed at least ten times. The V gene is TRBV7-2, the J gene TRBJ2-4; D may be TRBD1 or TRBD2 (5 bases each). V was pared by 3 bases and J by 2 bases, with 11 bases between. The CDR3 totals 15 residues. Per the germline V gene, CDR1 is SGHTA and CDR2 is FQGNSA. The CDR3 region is CASSFGGGSKNIQYF. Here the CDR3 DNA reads TGTGCCAGCAGCTTCGGTGGGGGTTCCAAAAACATTCAGTACTTC.

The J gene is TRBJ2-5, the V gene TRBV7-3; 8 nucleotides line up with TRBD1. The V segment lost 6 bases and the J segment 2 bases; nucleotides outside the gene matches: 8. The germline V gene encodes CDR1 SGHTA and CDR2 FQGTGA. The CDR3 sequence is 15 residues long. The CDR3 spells CASSQGYRGQETQYF. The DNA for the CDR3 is TGTGCCAGCAGTCAAGGGTACAGGGGGCAAGAGACCCAGTACTTC.

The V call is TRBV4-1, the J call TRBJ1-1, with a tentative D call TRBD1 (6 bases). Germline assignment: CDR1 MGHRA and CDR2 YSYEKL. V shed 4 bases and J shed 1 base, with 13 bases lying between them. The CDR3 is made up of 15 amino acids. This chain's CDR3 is CASSLLQGTNTEAFF. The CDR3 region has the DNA TGCGCCAGCAGCCTACTGCAGGGGACGAACACTGAAGCTTTCTTT.

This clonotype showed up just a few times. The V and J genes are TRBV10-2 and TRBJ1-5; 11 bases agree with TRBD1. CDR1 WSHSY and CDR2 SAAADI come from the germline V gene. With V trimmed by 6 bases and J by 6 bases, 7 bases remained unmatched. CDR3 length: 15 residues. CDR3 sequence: CASRPGQGVFQPQHF. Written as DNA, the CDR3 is TGCGCCAGCAGACCGGGACAGGGGGTTTTTCAGCCCCAGCATTTT.

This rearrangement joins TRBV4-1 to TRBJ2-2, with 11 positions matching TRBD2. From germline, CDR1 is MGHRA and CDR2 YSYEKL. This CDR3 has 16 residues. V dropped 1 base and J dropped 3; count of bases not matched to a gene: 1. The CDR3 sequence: CASSQASGGYTGELFF. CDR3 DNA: TGCGCCAGCAGCCAAGCTAGCGGGGGGTACACCGGGGAGCTGTTTTTT.

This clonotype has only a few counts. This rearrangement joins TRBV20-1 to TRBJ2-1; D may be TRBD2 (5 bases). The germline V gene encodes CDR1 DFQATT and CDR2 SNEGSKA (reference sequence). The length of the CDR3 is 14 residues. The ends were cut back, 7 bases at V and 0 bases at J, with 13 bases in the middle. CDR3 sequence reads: CSVPNDYSYNEQFF. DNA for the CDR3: TGCAGTGTCCCCAATGACTACTCCTACAATGAGCAGTTCTTC.

The chain's CDR3 is CASSQDVPQATNEKLFF. In nucleotides, the CDR3 is TGCGCCAGCAGCCAAGACGTCCCACAGGCTACTAATGAAAAACTGTTTTTT. V and J are TRBV4-1 and TRBJ1-4; weak D call: TRBD1 (5 bases). V lost 0 bases to trimming and J lost 2 bases, with 13 bases between them. CDR3 length equals 17 residues. Looked up from germline, CDR1 is MGHRA and CDR2 is YSYEKL.

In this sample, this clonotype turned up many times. The CDR3 DNA reads TGTGCCAGCAGCTTAGATGACGGGGGCCTCTCCTACGAGCAGTACTTC. It translates to CASSLDDGGLSYEQYF. The chain uses TRBV7-6 and TRBJ2-7; D is possibly TRBD1 or TRBD2 (6 bases each). Germline loops: CDR1 SGHVS, CDR2 FNYEAQ. This CDR3 comprises 16 residues. Trimming took 1 base from V and 0 from J, leaving 13 bases between them.

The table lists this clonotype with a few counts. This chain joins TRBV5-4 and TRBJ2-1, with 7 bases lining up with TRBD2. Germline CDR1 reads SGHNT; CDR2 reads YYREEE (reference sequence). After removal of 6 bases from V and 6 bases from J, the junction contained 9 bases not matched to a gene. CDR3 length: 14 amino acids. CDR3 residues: CASNELAQSNEQFF. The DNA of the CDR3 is TGTGCCAGCAACGAACTAGCGCAATCCAATGAGCAGTTCTTC.

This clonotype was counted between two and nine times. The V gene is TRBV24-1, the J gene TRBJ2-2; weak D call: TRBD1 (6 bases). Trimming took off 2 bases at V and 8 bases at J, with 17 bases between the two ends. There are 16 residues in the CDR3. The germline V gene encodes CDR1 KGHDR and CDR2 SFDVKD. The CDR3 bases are TGTGCCACCAGTGATTCGGGTACAGGGCCCGCGGGGGAGCTGTTTTTT. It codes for CATSDSGTGPAGELFF.

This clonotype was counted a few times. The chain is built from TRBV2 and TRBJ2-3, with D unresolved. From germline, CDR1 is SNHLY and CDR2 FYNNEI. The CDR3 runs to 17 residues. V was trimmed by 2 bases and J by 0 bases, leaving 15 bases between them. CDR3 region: CASSEPSPWGSTDTQYF. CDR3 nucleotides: TGTGCCAGCAGTGAACCCTCCCCTTGGGGTAGCACAGATACGCAGTATTTT.

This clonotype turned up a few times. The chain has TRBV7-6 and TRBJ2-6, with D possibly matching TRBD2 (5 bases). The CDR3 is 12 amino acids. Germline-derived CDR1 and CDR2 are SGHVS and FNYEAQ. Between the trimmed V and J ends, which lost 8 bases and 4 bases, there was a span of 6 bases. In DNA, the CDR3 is TGTGCCAGCCGGGGAGGGGCCAACGTCCTGACTTTC. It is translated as CASRGGANVLTF.

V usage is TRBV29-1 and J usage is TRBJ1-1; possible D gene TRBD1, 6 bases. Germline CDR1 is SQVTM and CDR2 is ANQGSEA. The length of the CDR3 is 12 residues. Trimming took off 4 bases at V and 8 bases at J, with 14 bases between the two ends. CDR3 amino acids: CSVGTVGREAFF. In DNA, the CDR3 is TGCAGCGTTGGGACAGTTGGGAGAGAAGCTTTCTTT.

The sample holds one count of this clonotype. The CDR3 coding sequence is TGTGCCAGCAGGCCCCAGGGATCTCAAGAGACCCAGTACTTC. Residues: CASRPQGSQETQYF. The rearrangement uses TRBV11-2 and TRBJ2-5; tentatively, D is TRBD1 (5 bases). The V and J ends lost 6 bases and 2 bases respectively, with 13 bases between them. Looked up from germline, CDR1 is SGHAT and CDR2 is FQNNGV. CDR3 length equals 14 residues. Complete variable domain (other parts from reference TRBV11-2 and TRBJ2-5): EAGVAQSPRYKIIEKRQSVAFWCNPISGHATLYWYQQILGQGPKLLIQFQNNGVVDDSQLPKDRFSAERLKGVDSTLKIQPAKLEDSAVYLCASRPQGSQETQYFGPGTRLLVL.

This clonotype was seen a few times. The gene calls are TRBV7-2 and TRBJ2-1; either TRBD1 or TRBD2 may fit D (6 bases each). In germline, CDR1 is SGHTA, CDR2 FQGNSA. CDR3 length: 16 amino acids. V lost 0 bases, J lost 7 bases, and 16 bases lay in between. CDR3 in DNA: TGTGCCAGCAGCTTAGCATTGAGGGGGGAATGGAATGAGCAGTTCTTC. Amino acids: CASSLALRGEWNEQFF. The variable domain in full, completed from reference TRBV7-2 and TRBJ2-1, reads GAGVSQSPSNKVTEKGKDVELRCDPISGHTALYWYRQSLGQGLEFLIYFQGNSAPDKSGLPSDRFSAERTGGSVSTLTIQRTQQEDSAVYLCASSLALRGEWNEQFFGPGTRLTVL.

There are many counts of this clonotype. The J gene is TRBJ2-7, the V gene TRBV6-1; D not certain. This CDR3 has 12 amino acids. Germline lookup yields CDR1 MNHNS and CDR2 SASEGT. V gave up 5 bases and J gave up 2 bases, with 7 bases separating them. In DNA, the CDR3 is TGTGCCAGCAGTATAGACCCCTACGAGCAGTACTTC. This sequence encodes CASSIDPYEQYF.

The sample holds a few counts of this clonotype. The CDR3 loop is CASRPQGASQPQHF. DNA of the CDR3: TGTGCCAGCAGGCCACAGGGGGCAAGTCAGCCCCAGCATTTT. The chain employs TRBV12-3 or TRBV12-4 and TRBJ1-5; 9 nucleotides match TRBD1. The CDR3 consists of 14 residues. V shed 6 bases and J 6 bases; nucleotides not matched to a gene: 6.

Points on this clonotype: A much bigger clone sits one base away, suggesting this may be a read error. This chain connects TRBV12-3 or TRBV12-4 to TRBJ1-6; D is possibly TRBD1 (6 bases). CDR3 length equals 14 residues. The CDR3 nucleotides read TGTGCCAGCAGTTTACAGGGGAGCGGGTCACTCCTCCACTTT. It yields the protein CASSLQGSGSLLHF.

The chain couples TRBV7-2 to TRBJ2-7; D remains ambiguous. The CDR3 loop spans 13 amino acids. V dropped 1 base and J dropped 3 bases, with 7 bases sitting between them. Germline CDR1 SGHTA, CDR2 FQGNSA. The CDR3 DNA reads TGTGCCAGCAGCTTAGGTTTCTACTACGAGCAGTACGTC. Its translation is CASSLGFYYEQYV.

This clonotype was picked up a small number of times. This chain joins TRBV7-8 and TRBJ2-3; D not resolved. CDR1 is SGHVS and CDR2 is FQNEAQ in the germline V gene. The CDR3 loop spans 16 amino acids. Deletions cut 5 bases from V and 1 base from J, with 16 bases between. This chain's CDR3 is CASSNGRNLRTDTQYF. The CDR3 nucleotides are TGTGCCAGCAGCAACGGACGGAACCTTCGCACAGATACGCAGTATTTT.

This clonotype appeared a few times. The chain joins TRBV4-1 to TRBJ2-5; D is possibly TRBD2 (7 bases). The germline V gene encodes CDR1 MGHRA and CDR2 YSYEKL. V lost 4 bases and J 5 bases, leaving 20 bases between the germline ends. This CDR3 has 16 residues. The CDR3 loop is CASSRPRGAAPETQYF. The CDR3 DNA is TGCGCCAGCAGCCGACCTCGGGGGGCTGCCCCGGAGACCCAGTACTTC.

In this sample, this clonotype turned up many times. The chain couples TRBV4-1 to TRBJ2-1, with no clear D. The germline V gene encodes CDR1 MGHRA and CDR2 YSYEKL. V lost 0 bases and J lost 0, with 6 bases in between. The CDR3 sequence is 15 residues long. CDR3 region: CASSQDIGSYNEQFF. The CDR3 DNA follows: TGCGCCAGCAGCCAAGACATCGGCTCCTACAATGAGCAGTTCTTC.

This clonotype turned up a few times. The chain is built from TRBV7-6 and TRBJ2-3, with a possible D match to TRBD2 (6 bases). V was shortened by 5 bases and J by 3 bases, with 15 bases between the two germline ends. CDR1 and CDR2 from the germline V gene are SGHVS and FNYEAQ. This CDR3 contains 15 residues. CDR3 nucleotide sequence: TGTGCCAGCAGCCCCCGCCCAGGGAGGACAGATACGCAGTATTTT. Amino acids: CASSPRPGRTDTQYF.

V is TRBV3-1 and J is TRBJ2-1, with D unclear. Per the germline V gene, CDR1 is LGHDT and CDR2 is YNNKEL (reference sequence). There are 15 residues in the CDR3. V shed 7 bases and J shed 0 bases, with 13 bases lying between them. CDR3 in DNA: TGTGCCAGCATTAGGTCGGATTCCTCCTACAATGAGCAGTTCTTC. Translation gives CASIRSDSSYNEQFF.

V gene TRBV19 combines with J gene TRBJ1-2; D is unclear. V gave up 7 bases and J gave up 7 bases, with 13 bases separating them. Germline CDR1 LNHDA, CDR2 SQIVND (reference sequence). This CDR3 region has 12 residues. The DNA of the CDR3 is TGTGCCAGTAAGAGCGGAGGACGTGGCTACACCTTC. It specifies CASKSGGRGYTF. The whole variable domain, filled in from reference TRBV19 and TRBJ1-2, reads DGGITQSPKYLFRKEGQNVTLSCEQNLNHDAMYWYRQDPGQGLRLIYYSQIVNDFQKGDIAEGYSVSREKKESFPLTVTSAQKNPTAFYLCASKSGGRGYTFGSGTRLTVV.

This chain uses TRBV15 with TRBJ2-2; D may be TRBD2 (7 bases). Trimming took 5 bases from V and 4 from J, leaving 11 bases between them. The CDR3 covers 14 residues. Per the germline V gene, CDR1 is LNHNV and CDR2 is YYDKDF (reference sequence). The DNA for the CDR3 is TGTGCCACCAGCCCGAGGGGGGGCACCGGGGAGCTGTTTTTT. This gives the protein CATSPRGGTGELFF.

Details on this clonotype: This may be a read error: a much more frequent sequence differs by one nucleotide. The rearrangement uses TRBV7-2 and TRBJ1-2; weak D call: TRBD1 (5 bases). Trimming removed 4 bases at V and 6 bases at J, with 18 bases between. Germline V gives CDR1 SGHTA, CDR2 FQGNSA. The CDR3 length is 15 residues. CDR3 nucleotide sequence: TGTGCCAGCAGCTACTATACAGGCTCGAGGGATGGCTACACCTTC. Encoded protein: CASSYYTGSRDGYTF.